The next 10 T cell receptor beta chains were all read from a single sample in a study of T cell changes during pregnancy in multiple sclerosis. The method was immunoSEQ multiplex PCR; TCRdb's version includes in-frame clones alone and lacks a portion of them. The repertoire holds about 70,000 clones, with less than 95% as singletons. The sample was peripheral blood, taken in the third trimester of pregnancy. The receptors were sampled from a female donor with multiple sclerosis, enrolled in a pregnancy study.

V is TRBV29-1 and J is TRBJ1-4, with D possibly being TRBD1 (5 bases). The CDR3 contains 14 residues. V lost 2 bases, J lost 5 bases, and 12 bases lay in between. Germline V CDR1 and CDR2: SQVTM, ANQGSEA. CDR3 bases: TGCAGCGTTGAATTGACAGTCGAAAATGAAAAACTGTTTTTT. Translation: CSVELTVENEKLFF.

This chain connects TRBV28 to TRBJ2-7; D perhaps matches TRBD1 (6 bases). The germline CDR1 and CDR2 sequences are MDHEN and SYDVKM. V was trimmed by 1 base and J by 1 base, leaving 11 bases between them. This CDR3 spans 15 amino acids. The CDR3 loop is CASSLLGRGSYEQYF. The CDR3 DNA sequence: TGTGCCAGCAGTTTATTGGGCAGGGGTTCCTACGAGCAGTACTTC. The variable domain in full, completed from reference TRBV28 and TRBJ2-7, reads DVKVTQSSRYLVKRTGEKVFLECVQDMDHENMFWYRQDPGLGLRLIYFSYDVKMKEKGDIPEGYSVSREKKERFSLILESASTNQTSMYLCASSLLGRGSYEQYFGPGTRLTVT.

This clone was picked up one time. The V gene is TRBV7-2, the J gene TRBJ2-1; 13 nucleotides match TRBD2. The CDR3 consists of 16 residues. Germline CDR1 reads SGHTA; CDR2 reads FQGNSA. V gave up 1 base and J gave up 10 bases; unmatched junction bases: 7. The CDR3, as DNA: TGTGCCAGCAGCTTAGAACTAGCGGGGGGGCTTCACGAGCAGTTCTTC. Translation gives CASSLELAGGLHEQFF.

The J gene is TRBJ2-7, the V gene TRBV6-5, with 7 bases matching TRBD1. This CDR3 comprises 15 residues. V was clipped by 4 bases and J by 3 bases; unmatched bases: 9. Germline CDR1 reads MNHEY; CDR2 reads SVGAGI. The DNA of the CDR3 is TGTGCCAGCAGTTTTACCGGGACAGTCGACTACGAGCAGTACTTC. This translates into CASSFTGTVDYEQYF.

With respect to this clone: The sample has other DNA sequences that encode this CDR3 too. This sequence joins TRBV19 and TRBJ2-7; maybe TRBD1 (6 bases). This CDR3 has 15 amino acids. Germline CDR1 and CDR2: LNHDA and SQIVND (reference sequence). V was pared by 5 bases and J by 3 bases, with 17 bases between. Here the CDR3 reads CASSASGDPLYEQYF. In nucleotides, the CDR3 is TGTGCCAGTAGTGCCTCAGGGGATCCCCTCTACGAGCAGTACTTC.

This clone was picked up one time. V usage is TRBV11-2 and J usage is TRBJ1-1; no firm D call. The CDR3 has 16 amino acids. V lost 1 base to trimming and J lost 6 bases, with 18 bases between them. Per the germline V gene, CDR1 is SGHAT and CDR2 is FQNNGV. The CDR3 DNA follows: TGTGCCAGCAGCTTAGGTAGTCGAGGGTCCGGGTCTGAAGCTTTCTTT. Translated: CASSLGSRGSGSEAFF.

The CDR3 DNA reads TGTGCCATCAGTCGCGGGACAGCTGGGGTTGAAAAACTGTTTTTT. Protein product: CAISRGTAGVEKLFF. The chain links TRBV10-3 to TRBJ1-4; 7 bases line up with TRBD1. The CDR3 length is 15 residues. Germline V CDR1 and CDR2: ENHRY, SYGVKD. J was trimmed by 7 bases and V by 5 bases; bases with no gene match: 10.

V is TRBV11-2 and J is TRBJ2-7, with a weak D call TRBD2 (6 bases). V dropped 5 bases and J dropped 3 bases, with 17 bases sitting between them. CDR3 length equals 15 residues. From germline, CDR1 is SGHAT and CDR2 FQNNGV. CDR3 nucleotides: TGTGCCAGCAGCATTGCCGGGAGACCAGTCTACGAGCAGTACTTC. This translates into CASSIAGRPVYEQYF.

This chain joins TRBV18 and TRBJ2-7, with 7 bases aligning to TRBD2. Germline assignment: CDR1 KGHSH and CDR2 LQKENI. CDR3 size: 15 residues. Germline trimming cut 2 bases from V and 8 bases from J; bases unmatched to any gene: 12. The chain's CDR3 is CASSPETGGKAQQYF. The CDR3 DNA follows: TGTGCCAGCTCACCAGAAACGGGGGGAAAGGCTCAGCAGTACTTC.

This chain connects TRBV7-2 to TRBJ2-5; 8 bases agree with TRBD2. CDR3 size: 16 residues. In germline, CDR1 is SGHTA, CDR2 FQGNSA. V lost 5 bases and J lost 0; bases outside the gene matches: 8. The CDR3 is CASSPRSGGDQETQYF. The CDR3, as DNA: TGTGCCAGCAGCCCAAGGAGCGGGGGAGACCAAGAGACCCAGTACTTC.